A single sample is the source of the 8 T cell receptor beta chains below, sequenced in a study of PD-1 blockade in classical Hodgkin lymphoma. Sample time point: cycle 4 day 1 (C4D1), after more than five weeks of nivolumab. Each of the patients experienced relapse following autologous stem cell transplantation, and their brentuximab vedotin exposure differed. Method: immunoSEQ multiplex PCR; TCRdb's copy keeps in-frame clones and lacks some. The data contain 90,000 to 110,000 clones, over 85% of them singletons. The source material was peripheral blood mononuclear cells (PBMCs), sampled before the fourth cycle of nivolumab. These receptors originate from a human donor with classical Hodgkin lymphoma.

The CDR3 region is CASSFGQGGTQYF. CDR3 DNA: TGTGCCAGCAGCTTCGGACAGGGAGGTACTCAGTACTTC. V usage is TRBV5-8 and J usage is TRBJ2-4; 8 nucleotides match TRBD1. Unmatched junction bases numbered 7, after V lost 2 bases and J lost 12 bases. CDR1 and CDR2 from the germline V gene are SGHTS and YDEGEE. The CDR3 contains 13 residues. The whole variable domain, filled in from reference TRBV5-8 and TRBJ2-4, reads EAGVTQSPTHLIKTRGQQATLRCSPISGHTSVYWYQQALGLGLQFLLWYDEGEERNRGNFPPRFSGRQFPNYSSELNVNALELEDSALYLCASSFGQGGTQYFGAGTRLSVL.

The V and J genes are TRBV18 and TRBJ2-7, with 7 bases matching TRBD1. The CDR3 length is 13 residues. The germline V gene has CDR1 KGHSH and CDR2 LQKENI. Trimming took 3 bases from V and 3 from J; bases not matched to a gene: 2. The CDR3 region has the DNA TGTGCCAGCTCACCGGGACAGTTCTACGAGCAGTACTTC. It yields the protein CASSPGQFYEQYF.

V usage is TRBV5-4 and J usage is TRBJ2-3; TRBD2 aligns across 11 bases. The germline V gene encodes CDR1 SGHNT and CDR2 YYREEE (reference sequence). The J segment lost 9 bases and the V segment lost 6 bases, leaving 12 bases of the junction unmatched. This CDR3 has 15 amino acids. CDR3 in DNA: TGTGCCAGCACCCCGACTAGCGGGAATCGGGGGACGCAGTATTTT. This encodes CASTPTSGNRGTQYF.

The genes are TRBV7-2 and TRBJ2-2, with D possibly TRBD1 on 5 matching bases. The V gene lost 5 bases and the J gene lost 8 bases, with 18 bases spanning the gap. The CDR3 runs to 15 residues. Germline V CDR1 and CDR2: SGHTA, FQGNSA. The chain's CDR3 is CASSPDAGHGGELFF. As DNA, the CDR3 is TGTGCCAGCAGCCCCGACGCAGGGCACGGTGGGGAGCTGTTTTTT.

V usage is TRBV11-1 and J usage is TRBJ1-1; the D is unclear. From germline, CDR1 is SGHAT and CDR2 FQDESV (reference sequence). The CDR3 has 14 residues. Between the trimmed V and J ends, which lost 4 bases and 1 base, there was a span of 10 bases. The CDR3 sequence: CASSSRTGNTEAFF. CDR3 in DNA: TGTGCCAGCAGCTCCCGGACGGGGAACACTGAAGCTTTCTTT.

The rearrangement uses TRBV10-1 and TRBJ1-2; 10 nucleotides agree with TRBD1. This CDR3 region has 14 residues. CDR1 and CDR2 (germline): WNHNN, SYGVQD (reference sequence). J lost 2 bases, V lost 6 bases, and 3 bases had no gene match. CDR3 bases: TGCGCCAGCAGCGCGGGACAGGGGAACTATGGCTACACCTTC. It is translated as CASSAGQGNYGYTF.

The DNA of the CDR3 is TGTGCCAGCAGCATTCCGGGACTCCCTGGCGATGAGCAGTTCTTC. Translation gives CASSIPGLPGDEQFF. V usage is TRBV11-2 and J usage is TRBJ2-1, with D possibly being TRBD2 (6 bases). Germline V gives CDR1 SGHAT, CDR2 FQNNGV. The CDR3 totals 15 residues. V was cut by 5 bases and J by 8 bases, with 19 bases left in between.

The rearrangement uses TRBV10-3 and TRBJ1-2; D unresolved. The CDR3 is 17 residues long. Germline V CDR1 and CDR2: ENHRY, SYGVKD. V was cut by 0 bases and J by 9 bases, with 23 bases left in between. For the CDR3, the DNA is TGTGCCATCAGTGAGTCGAGATCGTATAAGGGCGGATCGCGCTACACCTTC. Protein product: CAISESRSYKGGSRYTF.